A single sample gave rise to the 29 T cell receptor beta chains below, sequenced in a study of spatial heterogeneity in lung cancer. The time point was: sample taken at primary tumor resection. Sequencing was performed on whole RNA extracted from tumor and nontumor lung tissue, or from frozen PBMC, and the material was left unsorted. Using its own MiXCR run on the 5' RACE reads, TCRdb lists one record per CDR3 protein. The sample records tens of thousands of distinct CDR3 sequences, 8.4% being singletons. Sequences were derived from PBMCs, sampled at surgery. The receptors here all came from a female donor with early-stage non-small cell lung cancer.

V is TRBV19 and J is TRBJ2-2, with 7 bases matching TRBD1. This CDR3 region has 15 residues. V was pared by 3 bases and J by 4 bases, with 5 bases of the junction left unmatched. Germline values: CDR1 LNHDA, CDR2 SQIVND (reference sequence). CDR3 coding DNA: TGTGCCAGTAGTATTGGAGACAGGGTCACCGGGGAGCTGTTTTTT. Translating gives CASSIGDRVTGELFF.

This clonotype has more than one count but fewer than ten. V and J are TRBV6-5 and TRBJ2-3; 8 nucleotides match TRBD2. The J segment lost 5 bases and the V segment lost 2 bases, leaving 3 bases of the junction unmatched. CDR3 length equals 14 residues. Germline V lookup: CDR1 MNHEY, CDR2 SVGAGI. This CDR3 reads CASSYITSGDTQYF. The CDR3 DNA reads as TGTGCCAGCAGTTACATCACTAGCGGAGATACGCAGTATTTT.

This clonotype came up a few times. The chain has TRBV6-5 and TRBJ1-5; D not certain. With 5 bases removed from V and 4 bases from J, the gap between germline ends came to 9 bases. The CDR3 spans 13 residues. The germline V gene encodes CDR1 MNHEY and CDR2 SVGAGI. CDR3 residues: CASSLLLNQPQHF. In nucleotides, the CDR3 is TGTGCCAGCAGTCTACTTTTAAATCAGCCCCAGCATTTT.

The chain uses TRBV12-3 or TRBV12-4 and TRBJ1-2; no clear D. This CDR3 is 12 amino acids long. V was cut by 5 bases and J by 7 bases, with 11 bases left in between. CDR3 amino acids: CASSLYSVGYTF. DNA for the CDR3: TGTGCCAGCAGTCTGTACTCCGTTGGCTACACCTTC.

This sequence joins TRBV20-1 and TRBJ2-7; D is unclear. The CDR3 is 11 residues long. The V end lost 7 bases, the J end lost 4 bases, and 11 bases lay between the germline ends. Germline assignment: CDR1 DFQATT and CDR2 SNEGSKA (reference sequence). The chain's CDR3 is CSGEGKYEQYF. DNA for the CDR3: TGCAGTGGGGAAGGGAAGTACGAGCAGTACTTC.

This clonotype appeared many times. J is TRBJ2-7 and V is TRBV28, with D uncertain. The germline V gene has CDR1 MDHEN and CDR2 SYDVKM. The CDR3 extends over 11 amino acids. V gave up 4 bases and J gave up 2 bases, with 3 bases separating them. CDR3 protein: CASSSTYEQYF. In nucleotides, the CDR3 is TGTGCCAGCAGTTCCACCTACGAGCAGTACTTC.

V gene TRBV11-3 combines with J gene TRBJ1-1; D ambiguous. Germline values: CDR1 SGHNT, CDR2 YENEEA. Trimming stripped 0 bases from V and 1 base from J, with 6 bases between. The CDR3 length is 14 residues. CDR3 sequence reads: CASSLEPSNTEAFF. The CDR3 DNA is TGTGCCAGCAGCTTAGAACCTTCGAACACTGAAGCTTTCTTT.

The chain combines TRBV27 with TRBJ1-5; TRBD1 is a possible D gene (6 bases). The CDR3 is made up of 17 amino acids. Germline V CDR1 and CDR2: MNHEY, SMNVEV (reference sequence). The V end was cut by 7 bases, the J end by 4 bases, with 23 bases between. The DNA for the CDR3 is TGTGCCAGCACCCCGGGGGGCACTGGGGGCGTTAATCAGCCCCAGCATTTT. Translated, it gives CASTPGGTGGVNQPQHF.

At least ten counts were recorded for this clonotype. The rearrangement uses TRBV7-9 and TRBJ2-7; D unresolved. CDR1 is SEHNR and CDR2 is FQNEAQ in the germline V gene (reference sequence). V lost 0 bases and J lost 5, with 5 bases in between. This CDR3 contains 12 residues. The CDR3: CASSLATDEQYF. The CDR3 region has the DNA TGTGCCAGCAGCTTAGCGACGGACGAGCAGTACTTC. Complete variable domain (other parts from reference TRBV7-9 and TRBJ2-7): DTGVSQNPRHKITKRGQNVTFRCDPISEHNRLYWYRQTLGQGPEFLTYFQNEAQLEKSRLLSDRFSAERPKGSFSTLEIQRTEQGDSAMYLCASSLATDEQYFGPGTRLTVT.

This clonotype was picked up many times. The chain links TRBV9 to TRBJ1-2, with D unclear. Trimming took 2 bases from V and 2 from J, leaving 13 bases between them. Germline assignment: CDR1 SGDLS and CDR2 YYNGEE. The CDR3 length is 15 residues. In DNA form, the CDR3 reads TGTGCCAGCAGCGTCTACGATCGACGGAACTATGGCTACACCTTC. This gives the protein CASSVYDRRNYGYTF.

This clonotype occurred many times. V is TRBV10-3 and J is TRBJ1-1; D possibly corresponds to TRBD1 (5 bases). The CDR3 consists of 12 residues. V gave up 0 bases and J gave up 8 bases, with 7 bases separating them. Germline CDR1 is ENHRY and CDR2 is SYGVKD. CDR3 coding DNA: TGTGCCATCAGTGAGTCTGGGACCGAAGCTTTCTTT. Amino acid sequence: CAISESGTEAFF.

In its sample, this clonotype was seen a few times. The chain couples TRBV7-2 to TRBJ2-3; 10 bases agree with TRBD1. CDR3 length: 16 amino acids. V lost 1 base to trimming and J lost 6 bases; unmatched junction nucleotides: 7. The V gene's germline CDR1 is SGHTA and CDR2 FQGNSA. The CDR3: CASSLEDRGDVDTQYF. DNA of the CDR3: TGTGCCAGCAGCTTAGAGGACAGGGGGGATGTGGATACGCAGTATTTT.

This clonotype was found many times. Written as DNA, the CDR3 is TGTGCCAGCACCCCCGGGTACACCAATGAGCAGTTCTTC. Protein: CASTPGYTNEQFF. J is TRBJ2-1 and V is TRBV12-3 or TRBV12-4; no definite D call. The CDR3 runs 13 residues. Trimming took off 7 bases at V and 6 bases at J, with 13 bases between the two ends.

This clonotype turned up a few times. The chain has TRBV29-1 and TRBJ1-1; no definite D call. Trimming took off 4 bases at V and 9 bases at J, with 18 bases between the two ends. CDR3 length: 13 amino acids. Germline loops: CDR1 SQVTM, CDR2 ANQGSEA. DNA for the CDR3: TGCAGCGTTGGGGAGGGAGGGAGGACCCAAGCTTTCTTT. Encoded protein: CSVGEGGRTQAFF.

This clonotype has just a few counts. This chain links TRBV6-2 or TRBV6-3 with TRBJ2-7; TRBD2 matches 10 bases. The CDR3 totals 14 residues. The junction had 6 bases not matched to a gene; V was cut back by 8 bases and J by 2 bases. Germline V gene data show CDR1 as MNHEY and CDR2 as SVGEGT. The CDR3 DNA sequence: TGTGCCAGCGGTCGGACTAGCGGCCCCTACGAGCAGTACTTC. It specifies CASGRTSGPYEQYF.

This clonotype was observed a handful of times. The V gene is TRBV7-6, the J gene TRBJ2-7; 8 nucleotides line up with TRBD1. The germline CDR1 and CDR2 sequences are SGHVS and FNYEAQ. V was clipped by 1 base and J by 6 bases; unmatched bases: 5. The CDR3 is 14 residues long. The CDR3 sequence: CASSLGTGTSEQYF. The CDR3, as DNA: TGTGCCAGCAGCTTAGGGACAGGGACTTCCGAGCAGTACTTC. The entire variable domain, with the rest obtained from reference TRBV7-6 and TRBJ2-7, is as follows: GAGVSQSPRYKVTKRGQDVALRCDPISGHVSLYWYRQALGQGPEFLTYFNYEAQQDKSGLPNDRFSAERPEGSISTLTIQRTEQRDSAMYRCASSLGTGTSEQYFGPGTRLTVT.

This clonotype was found many times. This rearrangement joins TRBV3-1 to TRBJ2-5; D is perhaps TRBD2 (7 bases). Looked up from germline, CDR1 is LGHDT and CDR2 is YNNKEL (reference sequence). V shed 5 bases and J shed 4 bases, with 11 bases lying between them. This CDR3 is 13 amino acids long. This CDR3 is CASSYRGAETQYF. CDR3 bases: TGTGCCAGCAGCTATCGGGGGGCAGAGACCCAGTACTTC.

At least ten counts were recorded for this clonotype. The genes are TRBV18 and TRBJ2-7, with D unresolved. The CDR3 contains 14 residues. Per germline, CDR1 KGHSH and CDR2 LQKENI. V lost 6 bases, J lost 0 bases, and 12 bases lay in between. The CDR3 DNA is TGTGCCAGCTCGAAGGGCGACAACTCCTACGAGCAGTACTTC. Amino acid sequence: CASSKGDNSYEQYF.

The sample holds many counts of this clonotype. The CDR3 coding sequence is TGTGCCAGCAGCTCCCAGGGCGGGGGGCCCCAGCATTTT. Its protein is CASSSQGGGPQHF. The chain joins TRBV7-9 to TRBJ1-5; D possibly corresponds to TRBD1 (5 bases). CDR1 is SEHNR and CDR2 is FQNEAQ in the germline V gene (reference sequence). This CDR3 is 13 amino acids long. Trimming removed 4 bases at V and 9 bases at J, with 13 bases between. The entire variable domain, with the rest obtained from reference TRBV7-9 and TRBJ1-5, is as follows: DTGVSQNPRHKITKRGQNVTFRCDPISEHNRLYWYRQTLGQGPEFLTYFQNEAQLEKSRLLSDRFSAERPKGSFSTLEIQRTEQGDSAMYLCASSSQGGGPQHFGDGTRLSIL.

This clonotype was picked up a small number of times. This chain joins TRBV9 and TRBJ1-1; a weak D match, TRBD1 (5 bases). The germline V gene encodes CDR1 SGDLS and CDR2 YYNGEE. V was clipped by 4 bases and J by 3 bases, with 7 bases between them. The CDR3 runs 12 residues. CDR3 residues: CASSRGDTEAFF. The DNA for the CDR3 is TGTGCCAGCAGCCGGGGGGACACTGAAGCTTTCTTT.

J is TRBJ1-6 and V is TRBV12-3 or TRBV12-4, with TRBD1 as a possible D gene (5 bases). This CDR3 has 15 residues. V shed 5 bases and J shed 6 bases, with 14 bases lying between them. The CDR3 DNA is TGTGCCAGCAGTCTACCTCAGGGTGGTAATTCACCCCTCCACTTT. Protein: CASSLPQGGNSPLHF.

At least ten counts were recorded for this clonotype. The chain uses TRBV28 and TRBJ1-1, with D uncertain. CDR1 is MDHEN, CDR2 SYDVKM, per germline. Trimming pared 6 bases from V and 7 bases from J, leaving 24 bases between. The CDR3 extends over 16 amino acids. CDR3 in amino acids: CASSPVGVSFYNEAFF. CDR3 bases: TGTGCCAGCAGCCCCGTGGGAGTGTCGTTTTACAATGAAGCTTTCTTT.

The V and J genes are TRBV5-1 and TRBJ2-3; 10 bases are a match to TRBD2. This CDR3 is 15 amino acids long. V trimming: 0 bases; J trimming: 5 bases; junction bases outside the gene matches: 3. Germline V gene lookup returns CDR1 SGHRS and CDR2 YFSETQ. CDR3 sequence (DNA): TGCGCCAGCAGCTTGGGCCTAGCGGGAGTAGATACGCAGTATTTT. Residues: CASSLGLAGVDTQYF. Full variable domain (remainder filled in from reference TRBV5-1 and TRBJ2-3): KAGVTQTPRYLIKTRGQQVTLSCSPISGHRSVSWYQQTPGQGLQFLFEYFSETQRNKGNFPGRFSGRQFSNSRSEMNVSTLELGDSALYLCASSLGLAGVDTQYFGPGTRLTVL.

This clonotype has just a few counts. This chain joins TRBV7-7 and TRBJ2-5, with 8 bases fitting TRBD2. After removal of 0 bases from V and 4 bases from J, the junction contained 7 bases not matched to a gene. The CDR3 totals 16 residues. Germline values: CDR1 SSHAT, CDR2 FNYEAQ (reference sequence). CDR3 nucleotide sequence: TGTGCCAGCAGCTTAGCGGCGGGAGGTGAGATAGAGACCCAGTACTTC. Encoded protein: CASSLAAGGEIETQYF.

This clonotype has a handful of counts. The chain uses TRBV5-5 and TRBJ2-2; the match to TRBD2 covers 12 bases. V shed 3 bases, J shed 1 base, and the junction held 4 bases outside the gene matches. The CDR3 runs to 17 residues. Looked up from germline, CDR1 is SGHKS and CDR2 is YYEKEE (reference sequence). The CDR3 DNA sequence: TGTGCCAGCAGCTCGGGACTAGCGGGTCTGAACACCGGGGAGCTGTTTTTT. Its translation is CASSSGLAGLNTGELFF.

In this sample, this clonotype turned up a few times. CDR3 residues: CASSLGQLNYGYTF. Written as DNA, the CDR3 is TGCGCCAGCAGCTTGGGACAGTTAAACTATGGCTACACCTTC. The rearrangement joins TRBV5-1 to TRBJ1-2; D may be TRBD1 (5 bases). Trimming left V 0 bases short and J 2 bases short, with 8 bases between. The CDR3 length is 14 residues. CDR1 SGHRS and CDR2 YFSETQ come from the germline V gene.

This clonotype came up a few times. The chain combines TRBV5-1 with TRBJ1-1; TRBD1 matches at 9 bases. CDR3 length equals 16 residues. CDR1 and CDR2 (germline): SGHRS, YFSETQ. V lost 3 bases and J lost 0; bases outside the gene matches: 6. The CDR3 DNA is TGCGCCAGCAGCTCCGGGACAGGGAACATGAACACTGAAGCTTTCTTT. Its protein product is CASSSGTGNMNTEAFF. Based on the CDR3 plus reference TRBV5-1 and TRBJ1-1, the full variable domain is KAGVTQTPRYLIKTRGQQVTLSCSPISGHRSVSWYQQTPGQGLQFLFEYFSETQRNKGNFPGRFSGRQFSNSRSEMNVSTLELGDSALYLCASSSGTGNMNTEAFFGQGTRLTVV.

In the case of this clonotype: A much larger clone lies a single base off, so this may be a read error. A read error is likely, as this CDR3 ends without the conserved phenylalanine or tryptophan. The rearrangement uses TRBV28 and TRBJ2-3; 10 bases map to TRBD2. Germline V gene sequence: CDR1 MDHEN, CDR2 SYDVKM. Trimming cost V 3 bases and J 0 bases; bases outside gene matches: 9. CDR3 length: 18 amino acids. The CDR3, as DNA: TGTGCCAGCAGTTTCCCCGCTAGCGGGAGCCTGAGCACAGATACGCAGTATCTT. Translation: CASSFPASGSLSTDTQYL.

This clonotype occurred a few times. The rearrangement links TRBV12-3 or TRBV12-4 to TRBJ1-5; D is possibly TRBD1 (5 bases). CDR3 length: 17 amino acids. V shed 5 bases and J shed 1 base, with 18 bases lying between them. CDR3 DNA: TGTGCCAGCAGTACGTCTTTCGGGGGGGGGAGCAATCAGCCCCAGCATTTT. It is translated as CASSTSFGGGSNQPQHF.